Listed below are T cell receptor beta chains from one sample, sequenced in a study of T cells in tuberculosis. Profiling relied on immunoSEQ multiplex PCR, and the TCRdb table lists in-frame clones only, not all of them. The sample holds 30,000 or so clones, around 90% seen once. The sample taken for sequencing was PBMCs. The receptors here all came from a donor between 10 and 29 years old with latent tuberculosis or without tuberculosis infection. The CDR3 runs from the conserved cysteine through the conserved F or W. D genes are given only for firm matches. Some rows mark clone size as missing; the rest say once, few, many or name a class of expanded clone.

d_gene	v_gene	j_gene	abundance	CDR3aa	CDR3nt
-	TRBV12-5	TRBJ1-2	few	CASGLGTLYGYTF	TGTGCTAGTGGTTTAGGGACATTATATGGCTACACCTTC
-	TRBV9	TRBJ2-1	-	CASSVLLGRQQFF	TGTGCCAGCAGCGTACTGCTGGGGCGACAACAGTTCTTC
-	TRBV5-4	TRBJ1-6	once	CASSKQGSNSPLHF	TGTGCCAGCAGTAAACAGGGTAGTAATTCACCCCTCCACTTT
TRBD1	TRBV6-1	TRBJ1-2	-	CASSEPGQGEGYTF	TGTGCCAGCAGTGAACCGGGACAGGGAGAAGGCTACACCTTC
-	TRBV27	TRBJ1-1	-	CASSLAGNTEAFF	TGTGCCAGCAGTTTAGCGGGGAACACTGAAGCTTTCTTT
TRBD1	TRBV19	TRBJ1-2	-	CASSIPPPRGPNGYTF	TGTGCCAGTAGTATCCCCCCACCCAGGGGGCCGAATGGCTACACCTTC
TRBD1	TRBV5-1	TRBJ1-5	-	CASSPGQSNQPQHF	TGCGCCAGCAGCCCGGGACAGAGCAATCAGCCCCAGCATTTT
-	TRBV6-1	TRBJ1-5	-	CASCPQEISNQPQHF	TGTGCCAGTTGTCCACAGGAAATTAGCAATCAGCCCCAGCATTTT
-	TRBV7-9	TRBJ2-7	-	CASSVGGPYEQYF	TGTGCCAGCAGCGTGGGGGGGCCCTACGAGCAGTACTTC
-	TRBV19	TRBJ1-1	-	CASSTGLSNTEAFF	TGTGCCAGTAGCACCGGGTTGTCGAACACTGAAGCTTTCTTT
-	TRBV7-3	TRBJ2-2	-	CASSSSTGNTGELFF	TGTGCCAGCAGCTCCTCGACAGGGAACACCGGGGAGCTGTTTTTT
-	TRBV27	TRBJ2-1	-	CASSNRVNNEQFF	TGTGCCAGCAGCAACAGGGTCAACAATGAGCAGTTCTTC
-	TRBV6-5	TRBJ2-7	-	CASAKETGYEQYF	TGTGCCAGCGCCAAGGAAACAGGCTACGAGCAGTACTTC
-	TRBV6-1	TRBJ2-7	few	CASCGRGTYEQYF	TGTGCCAGTTGTGGCAGGGGAACCTACGAGCAGTACTTC
TRBD2	TRBV4-2	TRBJ2-1	-	CASSDLAGNDYNEQFF	TGTGCCAGCAGCGATCTAGCGGGGAACGATTACAATGAGCAGTTCTTC
TRBD1	TRBV5-4	TRBJ2-2	-	CAISDRGQTGELFF	TGTGCCATCTCCGACAGGGGGCAAACCGGGGAGCTGTTTTTT
-	TRBV7-2	TRBJ1-3	-	CASSVTGSGNTIYF	TGTGCCAGCAGCGTAACAGGGAGCGGAAACACCATATATTTT
TRBD2	TRBV2	TRBJ2-1	-	CASSRLLAGGHNEQFF	TGTGCCAGCTCTCGTCTTTTAGCGGGGGGGCACAATGAGCAGTTCTTC
-	TRBV6-5	TRBJ2-7	-	CASSFLPLTGNEQYF	TGTGCCAGCAGTTTCCTACCCCTTACGGGGAACGAGCAGTACTTC
TRBD2	TRBV5-1	TRBJ2-7	-	CASGRTSEAYEQYF	TGCGCCAGCGGACGGACTAGCGAGGCCTACGAGCAGTACTTC
TRBD2	TRBV6-5	TRBJ2-6	-	CASSRAGAGANVLTF	TGTGCCAGCAGTCGTGCGGGGGCTGGGGCCAACGTCCTGACTTTC
-	TRBV11-2	TRBJ1-2	-	CASSSSGGGNGYTF	TGTGCCAGCAGCTCCTCCGGCGGGGGAAATGGCTACACCTTC
-	TRBV2	TRBJ2-5	-	CASSESIRETQYF	TGTGCCAGCAGTGAATCAATCAGAGAGACCCAGTACTTC
TRBD1	TRBV27	TRBJ2-1	-	CASSARDRLTGSNEQFF	TGTGCCAGCAGCGCCAGGGACAGGTTAACCGGATCCAATGAGCAGTTCTTC
TRBD2	TRBV7-2	TRBJ2-3	-	CASSFILAGGFSTDTQYF	TGTGCCAGCAGCTTTATCCTAGCGGGGGGCTTTAGCACAGATACGCAGTATTTT
-	TRBV7-9	TRBJ1-2	-	CASSLDGINYGYTF	TGTGCCAGCAGCTTAGATGGCATAAACTATGGCTACACCTTC
-	TRBV20-1	TRBJ2-1	-	CSARPGHEQFF	TGCAGTGCTAGACCAGGGCATGAGCAGTTCTTC
-	TRBV28	TRBJ1-1	-	CASTRTVGSEAFF	TGTGCCAGCACCCGGACAGTGGGGTCTGAAGCTTTCTTT
TRBD1	TRBV19	TRBJ2-7	-	CASSTGTGKHEQYF	TGTGCCAGTTCCACCGGGACAGGGAAGCACGAGCAGTACTTC
TRBD1	TRBV5-4	TRBJ2-1	-	CASSPRTGVSGEQFF	TGTGCCAGCAGCCCGCGGACAGGGGTATCGGGTGAGCAGTTCTTC
TRBD1	TRBV5-5	TRBJ1-2	-	CASSSPGQGALNYGYTF	TGTGCCAGCAGCTCCCCGGGACAGGGGGCTTTGAACTATGGCTACACCTTC
TRBD1	TRBV7-2	TRBJ2-2	-	CASSLRQGHNTGELFF	TGTGCCAGCAGCTTGAGACAGGGGCATAACACCGGGGAGCTGTTTTTT
-	TRBV7-2	TRBJ2-5	-	CASRQQVQETQYF	TGTGCCAGCAGACAACAGGTTCAAGAGACCCAGTACTTC
-	TRBV5-8	TRBJ2-7	-	CASSLADEQYF	TGTGCCAGCAGCTTGGCCGACGAGCAGTACTTC
-	TRBV2	TRBJ2-1	-	CASRSMGGNEQFF	TGTGCCAGCAGGTCCATGGGGGGAAATGAGCAGTTCTTC
-	TRBV9	TRBJ2-4	-	CASSEGTHKNIQYF	TGTGCCAGCAGCGAGGGGACTCACAAAAACATTCAGTACTTC
-	TRBV18	TRBJ1-2	-	CASSPGDSGGYGYTF	TGTGCCAGCTCACCAGGGGACTCCGGGGGCTATGGCTACACCTTC
TRBD2	TRBV2	TRBJ2-5	-	CASSARGGGQETQYF	TGTGCCAGCAGTGCCAGAGGCGGGGGGCAAGAGACCCAGTACTTC
-	TRBV6-1	TRBJ2-7	-	CASSKLYRDHEQYF	TGTGCCAGCAGTAAACTCTACAGGGACCACGAGCAGTACTTC
TRBD1	TRBV6-1	TRBJ1-2	-	CASIRGQGRDGYTF	TGTGCCAGCATCAGGGGACAGGGGAGAGATGGCTACACCTTC
-	TRBV6-1	TRBJ1-2	-	CASSEGRIDNYGYTF	TGTGCCAGCAGTGAGGGCCGGATAGATAACTATGGCTACACCTTC
TRBD1	TRBV2	TRBJ1-3	-	CASSGGNTIYF	TGTGCCAGCTCAGGGGGGAACACCATATATTTT
-	TRBV5-5	TRBJ2-7	-	CASSFPTGFYEQYF	TGTGCCAGCAGCTTCCCTACAGGATTCTACGAGCAGTACTTC
TRBD2	TRBV2	TRBJ2-5	-	CASRLAGGLRGTQYF	TGTGCCAGCAGGCTAGCGGGGGGCCTCCGGGGGACCCAGTACTTC
TRBD2	TRBV13	TRBJ2-5	-	CASSLWTSSETQYF	TGTGCCAGCAGCCTATGGACTAGCTCGGAGACCCAGTACTTC
TRBD2	TRBV2	TRBJ2-3	few	CASDAGGTTDTQYF	TGTGCCAGCGATGCGGGGGGGACCACAGATACGCAGTATTTT
TRBD1	TRBV19	TRBJ1-2	few	CATWTGGDGYTF	TGTGCCACCTGGACAGGGGGCGATGGCTACACCTTC
TRBD2	TRBV6-4	TRBJ2-3	-	CASSSGTSDTDTQYF	TGTGCCAGCAGCTCCGGGACTAGTGACACAGATACGCAGTATTTT
-	TRBV15	TRBJ2-7	-	CATSVGTGSSYEQYF	TGTGCCACCAGCGTAGGAACAGGGAGCTCCTACGAGCAGTACTTC
TRBD1	TRBV29-1	TRBJ1-4	-	CSVWTGENEKLFF	TGCAGCGTATGGACAGGGGAGAATGAAAAACTGTTTTTT
-	TRBV29-1	TRBJ2-3	-	CSVEVGAGDTQYF	TGCAGCGTTGAGGTGGGCGCAGGAGATACGCAGTATTTT
-	TRBV9	TRBJ2-3	-	CASSVARVSTDTQYF	TGTGCCAGCAGCGTAGCGAGGGTTTCCACAGATACGCAGTATTTT
-	TRBV5-1	TRBJ1-2	-	CASSLGGVQNGYTF	TGCGCCAGCAGCTTGGGGGGAGTCCAGAATGGCTACACCTTC
TRBD2	TRBV7-6	TRBJ2-5	once	CASSLVASGGSPFQETQYF	TGTGCCAGCAGCTTAGTTGCTAGCGGGGGGTCCCCCTTCCAAGAGACCCAGTACTTC
TRBD1	TRBV6-5	TRBJ1-2	-	CASSYSGTGEYGYTF	TGTGCCAGCAGTTACTCCGGGACAGGGGAATATGGCTACACCTTC